The 11 T cell receptor beta chains given below trace back to one sample, sequenced in a study of immune characteristics of hereditary and idiopathic chronic pancreatitis. TCRdb keeps only in-frame clones here, not all; method: immunoSEQ multiplex PCR. The sample contains some 15,000 clones, 73% of which appear only once. Total pancreatectomy with islet autotransplantation was the source of the chronic pancreatitis pancreas tissue. The sample consisted of pancreas tissue with hereditary chronic pancreatitis. Receptors were obtained from a human donor with chronic pancreatitis.

This clone has only a few counts. This sample also contains other DNA sequences that code for the same CDR3. V usage is TRBV18 and J usage is TRBJ1-5, with TRBD1 identical over 9 bases. Germline V gene data show CDR1 as KGHSH and CDR2 as LQKENI. This CDR3 has 14 residues. The V gene end was trimmed by 6 bases and the J gene end by 4 bases; junction bases not matched to a gene: 4. CDR3 amino acids: CASSRGQGNQPQHF. CDR3 nucleotides: TGTGCCAGCTCGCGGGGACAGGGTAATCAGCCCCAGCATTTT.

This chain links TRBV3-1 (or the pseudogene TRBV3-2) with TRBJ2-1; TRBD2 matches at 10 bases. The J segment lost 5 bases and the V segment lost 4 bases, leaving 5 bases of the junction unmatched. This CDR3 has 15 amino acids. In germline, CDR1 is LGHDT, CDR2 YNNKEL (reference sequence). The CDR3 loop is CASSPGTSVDNEQFF. The CDR3 nucleotides read TGTGCCAGCAGCCCCGGGACTAGCGTAGACAATGAGCAGTTCTTC.

This clone appeared a single time. The chain joins TRBV15 to TRBJ2-7; the D gene is possibly TRBD1 (6 bases). The CDR3 has 15 amino acids. Between the trimmed V and J ends, which lost 2 bases and 2 bases, there was a span of 13 bases. Germline V lookup: CDR1 LNHNV, CDR2 YYDKDF (reference sequence). The CDR3 sequence is CATSRQGQGTYEQYF. The CDR3 DNA follows: TGTGCCACCAGCAGACAGGGGCAAGGGACCTACGAGCAGTACTTC.

CDR3 region: CASSPLTGPLGEQYF. As DNA, the CDR3 is TGCGCCAGCAGCCCCCTGACAGGACCCCTAGGGGAGCAGTACTTC. V usage is TRBV5-1 and J usage is TRBJ2-7; possibly TRBD1 for D (6 bases). The V and J ends lost 4 bases and 7 bases respectively, with 21 bases between them. CDR3 length equals 15 residues. Per germline, CDR1 SGHRS and CDR2 YFSETQ.

The chain recombines TRBV27 with TRBJ2-1, with 12 positions matching TRBD2. The length of the CDR3 is 15 residues. CDR1 is MNHEY, CDR2 SMNVEV, per germline (reference sequence). V was pared by 5 bases and J by 6 bases, with 5 bases of the junction left unmatched. The CDR3 here is CASSLSTSGSNEQFF. The DNA of the CDR3 is TGTGCCAGCAGTCTCTCGACTAGCGGGAGCAATGAGCAGTTCTTC.

The V and J genes are TRBV5-1 and TRBJ2-7, with D possibly being TRBD1 or TRBD2 (5 bases each). The CDR3 totals 14 residues. The V gene lost 3 bases and the J gene lost 5 bases, with 15 bases spanning the gap. CDR1 SGHRS and CDR2 YFSETQ come from the germline V gene. As DNA, the CDR3 is TGCGCCAGCAGCTCCGGGACCGCGGACCACGAGCAGTACTTC. Protein product: CASSSGTADHEQYF.

V usage is TRBV28 and J usage is TRBJ1-2; D gene ambiguous. CDR1 is MDHEN, CDR2 SYDVKM, per germline. The CDR3 length is 11 residues. The V and J ends lost 2 bases and 5 bases respectively, with 3 bases between them. CDR3 residues: CASSLSYGYTF. The DNA of the CDR3 is TGTGCCAGCAGTTTAAGTTATGGCTACACCTTC.

V usage is TRBV9 and J usage is TRBJ1-2, with TRBD1 as a possible D gene (5 bases). Germline CDR1 reads SGDLS; CDR2 reads YYNGEE. With 3 bases removed from V and 4 bases from J, the gap between germline ends came to 22 bases. The length of the CDR3 is 17 residues. The CDR3 spells CASSARGRILPSYGYTF. Written as DNA, the CDR3 is TGTGCCAGCAGCGCGAGGGGCCGGATTCTCCCTTCCTATGGCTACACCTTC.

The chain carries TRBV2 and TRBJ1-2, with D perhaps matching TRBD1 (5 bases). The CDR3 is 12 amino acids. Germline CDR1 SNHLY, CDR2 FYNNEI. Trimming shortened V by 6 bases and J by 1 base, and 6 bases separated the two germline ends. The CDR3 loop reads CASRTVNYGYTF. The CDR3 DNA is TGTGCCAGCAGGACAGTTAACTATGGCTACACCTTC. Drawing the rest from reference TRBV2 and TRBJ1-2, the complete variable domain is EPEVTQTPSHQVTQMGQEVILRCVPISNHLYFYWYRQILGQKVEFLVSFYNNEISEKSEIFDDQFSVERPDGSNFTLKIRSTKLEDSAMYFCASRTVNYGYTFGSGTRLTVV.

The chain uses TRBV7-3 and TRBJ2-3; tentatively, D is TRBD2 (6 bases). The germline V gene has CDR1 SGHTA and CDR2 FQGTGA. Trimming stripped 0 bases from V and 4 bases from J, with 11 bases between. The CDR3 runs 15 residues. The CDR3 is CASSLTAGSADTQYF. The CDR3, as DNA: TGTGCCAGCAGCTTAACCGCGGGATCGGCAGATACGCAGTATTTT.

The V call is TRBV3-1 (or the pseudogene TRBV3-2), the J call TRBJ2-4; D is possibly TRBD1 (5 bases). This CDR3 comprises 14 residues. The V gene lost 2 bases and the J gene lost 8 bases, with 13 bases spanning the gap. Germline V gene data show CDR1 as LGHDT and CDR2 as YNNKEL (reference sequence). The CDR3 here is CASSQQGSEYIQYF. The CDR3 DNA reads TGTGCCAGCAGCCAACAGGGCTCGGAATACATTCAGTACTTC.